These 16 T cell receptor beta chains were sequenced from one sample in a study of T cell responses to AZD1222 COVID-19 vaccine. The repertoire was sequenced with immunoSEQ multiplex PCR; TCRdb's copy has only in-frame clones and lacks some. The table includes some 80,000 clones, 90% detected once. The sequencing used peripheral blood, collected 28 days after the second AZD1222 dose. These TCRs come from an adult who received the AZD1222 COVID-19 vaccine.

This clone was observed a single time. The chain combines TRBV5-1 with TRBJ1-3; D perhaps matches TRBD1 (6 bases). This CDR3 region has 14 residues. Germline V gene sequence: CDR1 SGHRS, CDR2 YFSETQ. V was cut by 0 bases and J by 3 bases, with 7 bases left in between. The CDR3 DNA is TGCGCCAGCAGCTTGGACAGGGTTGGAAACACCATATATTTT. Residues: CASSLDRVGNTIYF. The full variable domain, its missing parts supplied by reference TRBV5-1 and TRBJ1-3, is KAGVTQTPRYLIKTRGQQVTLSCSPISGHRSVSWYQQTPGQGLQFLFEYFSETQRNKGNFPGRFSGRQFSNSRSEMNVSTLELGDSALYLCASSLDRVGNTIYFGEGSWLTVV.

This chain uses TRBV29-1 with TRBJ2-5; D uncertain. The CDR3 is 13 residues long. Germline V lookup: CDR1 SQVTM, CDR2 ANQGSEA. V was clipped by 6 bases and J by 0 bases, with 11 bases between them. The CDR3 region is CSVPRTNQETQYF. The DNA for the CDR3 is TGCAGCGTCCCCCGCACGAACCAAGAGACCCAGTACTTC.

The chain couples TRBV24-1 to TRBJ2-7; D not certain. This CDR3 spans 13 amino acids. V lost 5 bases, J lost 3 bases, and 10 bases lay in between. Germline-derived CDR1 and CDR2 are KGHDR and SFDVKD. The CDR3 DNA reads TGTGCCACCAGTGCCTCAACCCTCTACGAGCAGTACTTC. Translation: CATSASTLYEQYF.

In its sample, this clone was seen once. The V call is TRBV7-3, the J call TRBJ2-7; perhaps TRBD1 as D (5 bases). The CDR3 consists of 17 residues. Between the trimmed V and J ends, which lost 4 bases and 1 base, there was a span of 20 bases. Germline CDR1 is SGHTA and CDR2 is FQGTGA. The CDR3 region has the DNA TGTGCCAGCAGCTCCGTTCTGGGGCAGGTTCTTTCCTACGAGCAGTACTTC. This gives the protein CASSSVLGQVLSYEQYF.

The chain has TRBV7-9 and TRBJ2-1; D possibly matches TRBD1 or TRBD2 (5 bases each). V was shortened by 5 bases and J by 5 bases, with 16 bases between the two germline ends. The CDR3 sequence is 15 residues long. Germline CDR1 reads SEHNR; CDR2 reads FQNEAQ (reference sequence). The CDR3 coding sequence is TGTGCCAGCAGCCCAGGGACCATTCTGGACAATGAGCAGTTCTTC. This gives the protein CASSPGTILDNEQFF.

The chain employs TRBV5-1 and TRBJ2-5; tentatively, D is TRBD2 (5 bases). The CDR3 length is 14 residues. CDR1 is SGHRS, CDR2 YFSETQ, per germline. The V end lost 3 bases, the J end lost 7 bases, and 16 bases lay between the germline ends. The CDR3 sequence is CASSSMVFSGTQYF. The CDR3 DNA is TGCGCCAGCAGCTCCATGGTCTTCAGCGGGACCCAGTACTTC.

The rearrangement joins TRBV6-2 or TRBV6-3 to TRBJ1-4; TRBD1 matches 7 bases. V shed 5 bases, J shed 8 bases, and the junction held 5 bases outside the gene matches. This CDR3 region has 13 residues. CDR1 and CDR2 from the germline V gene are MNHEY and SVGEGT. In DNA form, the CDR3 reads TGTGCCAGCAGTCTTGACAGGGAGGAAAAACTGTTTTTT. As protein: CASSLDREEKLFF.

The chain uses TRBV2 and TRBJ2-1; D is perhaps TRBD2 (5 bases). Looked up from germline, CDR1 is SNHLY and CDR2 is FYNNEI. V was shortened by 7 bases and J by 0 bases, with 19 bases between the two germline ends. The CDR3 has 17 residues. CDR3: CASIGLANPVSYNEQFF. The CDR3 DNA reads TGTGCCAGCATCGGACTGGCAAATCCCGTCTCCTACAATGAGCAGTTCTTC.

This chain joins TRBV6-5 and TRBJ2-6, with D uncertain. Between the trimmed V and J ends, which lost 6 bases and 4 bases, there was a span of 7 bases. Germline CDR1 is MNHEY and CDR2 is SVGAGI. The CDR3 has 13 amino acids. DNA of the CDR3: TGTGCCAGCAGCGGAATGGGGGCCAACGTCCTGACTTTC. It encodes CASSGMGANVLTF.

The CDR3 protein is CASSPGQGLIEELFF. The CDR3 nucleotides are TGTGCCAGCAGCCCCGGACAGGGGTTGATTGAGGAGCTGTTTTTT. The V call is TRBV6-2 or TRBV6-3, the J call TRBJ2-2, with 9 bases matching TRBD1. Germline trimming cut 6 bases from V and 10 bases from J; bases unmatched to any gene: 12. CDR1 is MNHEY, CDR2 SVGEGT, per germline. This CDR3 is built from 15 residues.

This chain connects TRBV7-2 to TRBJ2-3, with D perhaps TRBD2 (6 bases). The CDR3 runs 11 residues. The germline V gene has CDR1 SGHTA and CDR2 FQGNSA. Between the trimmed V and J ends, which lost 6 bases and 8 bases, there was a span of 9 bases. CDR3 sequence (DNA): TGTGCCAGCAGTCTGGGGGGTACGCAGTATTTT. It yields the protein CASSLGGTQYF.

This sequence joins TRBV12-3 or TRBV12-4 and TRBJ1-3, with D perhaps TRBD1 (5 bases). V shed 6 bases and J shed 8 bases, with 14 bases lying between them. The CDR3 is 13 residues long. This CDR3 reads CASSRTRRDTIYF. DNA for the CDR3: TGTGCCAGCAGCCGGACACGGCGGGACACCATATATTTT.

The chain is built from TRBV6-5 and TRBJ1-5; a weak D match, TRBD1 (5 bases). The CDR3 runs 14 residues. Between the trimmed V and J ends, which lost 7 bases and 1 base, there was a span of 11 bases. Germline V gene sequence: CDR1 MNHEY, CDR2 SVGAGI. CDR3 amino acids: CASIPGASNQPQHF. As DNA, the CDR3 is TGTGCCAGCATACCTGGGGCGAGCAATCAGCCCCAGCATTTT.

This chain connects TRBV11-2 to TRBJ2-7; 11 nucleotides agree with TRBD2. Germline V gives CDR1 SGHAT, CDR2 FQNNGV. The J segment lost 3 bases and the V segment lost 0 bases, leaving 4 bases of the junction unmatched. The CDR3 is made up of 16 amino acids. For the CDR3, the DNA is TGTGCCAGCAGCTTAGAGGGGACTAGCGGTTACTACGAGCAGTACTTC. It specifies CASSLEGTSGYYEQYF.

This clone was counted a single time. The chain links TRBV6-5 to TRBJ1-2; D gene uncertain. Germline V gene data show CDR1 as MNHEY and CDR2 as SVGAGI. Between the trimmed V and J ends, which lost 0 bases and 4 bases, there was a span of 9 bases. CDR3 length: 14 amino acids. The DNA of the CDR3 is TGTGCCAGCAGTTACTCGGAGGGCAGCTATGGCTACACCTTC. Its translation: CASSYSEGSYGYTF.

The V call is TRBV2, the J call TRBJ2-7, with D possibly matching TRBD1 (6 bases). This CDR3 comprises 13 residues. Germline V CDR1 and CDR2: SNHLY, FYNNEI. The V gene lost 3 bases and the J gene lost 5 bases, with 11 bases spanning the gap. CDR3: CASSEDRSHEQYF. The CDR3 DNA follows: TGTGCCAGCAGTGAGGACAGATCCCACGAGCAGTACTTC.